This TCR beta chain was profiled in a study of blood T cell repertoires in COVID-19. The wider study: Acute-phase and convalescent COVID-19 samples originated in the United States, Italy and Spain. Sample material is recorded as cDNA or gDNA derived from T cells, B-cell-depleted T cells, or PBMCs.

As processed by the authors: The authors estimated nucleated cell counts from reference gene primer amplification. Using immunoSEQ multiplex PCR, the repertoire was profiled, and TCRdb retains in-frame clones only, with some absent. V and J calls and clone size are those listed in that table; D and trimming were worked out from the DNA. This sample carries over 200,000 clones, roughly 86% of them seen once, and the ten largest clones take over 7.5%. Germline-derived CDR1 and CDR2 are SGHRS and YFSETQ. There are 16 residues in the CDR3. J lost 7 bases, V lost 3 bases, and 7 bases had no gene match. Sequencing used peripheral blood. This TCR derives from a man between 35 and 55 years old who had recovered from COVID-19. The rearrangement uses TRBV5-1 and TRBJ2-1, with 13 nucleotides matching TRBD2. The CDR3 DNA is TGCGCCAGCAGCTCGGGACTAGCGGGAAACGGGAATGAGCAGTTCTTC. It codes for CASSSGLAGNGNEQFF.